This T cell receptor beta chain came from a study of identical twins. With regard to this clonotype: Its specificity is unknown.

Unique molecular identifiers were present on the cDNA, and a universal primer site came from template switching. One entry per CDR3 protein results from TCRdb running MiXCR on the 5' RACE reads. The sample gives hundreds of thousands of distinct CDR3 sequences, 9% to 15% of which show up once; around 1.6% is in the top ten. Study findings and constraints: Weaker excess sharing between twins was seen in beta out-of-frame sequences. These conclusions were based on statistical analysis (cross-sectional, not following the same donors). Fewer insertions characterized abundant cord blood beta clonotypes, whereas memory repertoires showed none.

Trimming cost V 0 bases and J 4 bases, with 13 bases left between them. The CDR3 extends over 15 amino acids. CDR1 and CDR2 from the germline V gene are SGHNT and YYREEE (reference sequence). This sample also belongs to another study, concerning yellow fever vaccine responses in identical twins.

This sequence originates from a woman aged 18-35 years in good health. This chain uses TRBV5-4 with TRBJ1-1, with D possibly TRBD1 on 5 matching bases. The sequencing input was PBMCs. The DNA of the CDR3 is TGTGCCAGCAGCTTGGCGCCCGACAGCCTCACTGAAGCTTTCTTT. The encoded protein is CASSLAPDSLTEAFF.